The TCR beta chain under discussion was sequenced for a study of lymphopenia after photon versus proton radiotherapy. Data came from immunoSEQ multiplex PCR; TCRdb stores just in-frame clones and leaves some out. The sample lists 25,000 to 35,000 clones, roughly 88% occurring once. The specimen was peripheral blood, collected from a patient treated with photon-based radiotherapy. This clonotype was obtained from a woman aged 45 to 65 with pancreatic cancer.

This CDR3 is CASSRLTPRLAGSEETQYF. DNA for the CDR3: TGTGCCAGCAGTCGCCTGACCCCCCGACTAGCGGGATCAGAGGAGACCCAGTACTTC. The chain employs TRBV2 and TRBJ2-5; 11 bases are shared with TRBD2. The CDR3 loop spans 19 amino acids. The germline CDR1 and CDR2 sequences are SNHLY and FYNNEI. Losses at the gene ends were 5 bases for V and 5 bases for J; bases not matched to a gene: 19.